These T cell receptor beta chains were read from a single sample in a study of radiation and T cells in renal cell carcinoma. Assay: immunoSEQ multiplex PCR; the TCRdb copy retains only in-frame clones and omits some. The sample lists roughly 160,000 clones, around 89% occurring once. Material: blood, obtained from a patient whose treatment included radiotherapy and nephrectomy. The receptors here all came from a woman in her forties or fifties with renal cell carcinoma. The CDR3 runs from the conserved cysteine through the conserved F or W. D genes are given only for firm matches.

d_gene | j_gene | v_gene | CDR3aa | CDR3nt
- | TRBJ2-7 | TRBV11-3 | CASSFLESEQYF | TGTGCCAGCAGCTTCCTAGAGTCCGAGCAGTACTTC
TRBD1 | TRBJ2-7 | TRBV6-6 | CASSPEGASYEQYF | TGTGCCAGCAGCCCTGAGGGGGCTTCCTACGAGCAGTACTTC
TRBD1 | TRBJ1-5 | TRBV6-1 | CASRGQGASNQPQHF | TGTGCCAGCAGGGGACAGGGGGCCAGCAATCAGCCCCAGCATTTT
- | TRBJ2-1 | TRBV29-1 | CSVKRDDGSYNEQFF | TGCAGCGTTAAACGGGACGATGGCTCCTACAATGAGCAGTTCTTC
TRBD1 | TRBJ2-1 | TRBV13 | CASSPRAGGLVYEQFF | TGTGCCAGCAGCCCCCGGGCAGGGGGCTTGGTCTATGAGCAGTTCTTC
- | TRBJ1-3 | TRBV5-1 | CASSLDRARDTIYF | TGCGCCAGCAGCTTGGACAGGGCTAGGGACACCATATATTTT
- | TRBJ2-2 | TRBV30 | CAWNTGTPQVGELFF | TGTGCCTGGAATACCGGGACGCCGCAAGTCGGGGAGCTGTTTTTT
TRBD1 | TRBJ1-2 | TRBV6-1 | CASSETGGDYGYTF | TGTGCCAGCAGTGAGACAGGGGGCGACTATGGCTACACCTTC
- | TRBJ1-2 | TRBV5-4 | CASSLEQASGYTF | TGTGCCAGCAGCTTGGAGCAGGCGTCGGGCTACACCTTC
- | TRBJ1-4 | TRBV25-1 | CASSLGTNEKLFF | TGTGCCAGCAGCCTGGGCACTAATGAAAAACTGTTTTTT
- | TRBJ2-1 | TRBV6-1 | CASSEGGPYNEQFF | TGTGCCAGCAGTGAAGGGGGGCCCTACAATGAGCAGTTCTTC
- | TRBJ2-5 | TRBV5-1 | CASSTGASLETQYF | TGCGCCAGCAGCACGGGGGCGAGCCTAGAGACCCAGTACTTC
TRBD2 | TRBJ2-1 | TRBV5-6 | CASSLTSGGNYNEQFF | TGTGCCAGCAGCTTGACTAGCGGGGGGAACTACAATGAGCAGTTCTTC
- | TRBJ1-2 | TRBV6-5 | CASSYEGTANNYGYTF | TGTGCCAGCAGTTACGAGGGCACAGCTAATAACTATGGCTACACCTTC
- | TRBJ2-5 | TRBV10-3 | CAINTQGGGETQYF | TGTGCCATCAATACACAGGGAGGGGGGGAGACCCAGTACTTC
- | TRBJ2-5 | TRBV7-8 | CASSLTGATQETQYF | TGTGCCAGCAGCTTGACGGGAGCAACCCAAGAGACCCAGTACTTC
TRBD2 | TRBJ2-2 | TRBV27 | CASRVAGTNTGELFF | TGTGCCAGCAGGGTAGCGGGGACAAACACCGGGGAGCTGTTTTTT